This entry is about one TCR beta chain. Next came a second PCR, run for about 7 to 11 cycles, which used a sample-barcoded 5' primer along with a J-beta primer mix. Each sample provided no less than 2.5 million CDR3-containing paired-end reads. Each CDR3 protein gets one entry after TCRdb re-called the 5' RACE reads with MiXCR. The table has 1.5 million to 2 million distinct CDR3 sequences, 39% seen once. The data were taken from a study of blood T cells in healthy people across ages. CDR3 length: 14 amino acids. Per germline, CDR1 SGHTA and CDR2 FQGNSA. V lost 5 bases and J 3 bases, leaving 11 bases between the germline ends.

The source of this sequence is a human donor in good health. The V and J genes are TRBV7-2 and TRBJ2-1, with D perhaps TRBD2 (6 bases). Sequencing was performed on blood. CDR3 nucleotides: TGTGCCAGCAGCCCTCCGACTAGCTACAATGAGCAGTTCTTC. Residues: CASSPPTSYNEQFF.